This paragraph reports one T cell receptor beta chain. Authors' methods: Estimated nucleated cell counts came from reference gene primer amplification. Measured with immunoSEQ multiplex PCR; TCRdb has only the in-frame clones, and not every one. V, J and clone size are those of that table, while D and trimming were read from the DNA. The sample lists about 190,000 clones, 84% occurring once. The data were obtained in a study of blood T cell repertoires in COVID-19. The CDR3 has 15 residues. CDR1 and CDR2 (germline): LNHDA, SQIVND (reference sequence). The V and J ends lost 3 bases and 0 bases respectively, with 9 bases between them.

The sample consisted of peripheral blood. The chain carries TRBV19 and TRBJ2-4; D uncertain. The receptor's source is a human donor in a cohort sampled during active COVID-19. The CDR3, as DNA: TGTGCCAGTAGTATGCGTGGGCTAGCCAAAAACATTCAGTACTTC. Encoded protein: CASSMRGLAKNIQYF.